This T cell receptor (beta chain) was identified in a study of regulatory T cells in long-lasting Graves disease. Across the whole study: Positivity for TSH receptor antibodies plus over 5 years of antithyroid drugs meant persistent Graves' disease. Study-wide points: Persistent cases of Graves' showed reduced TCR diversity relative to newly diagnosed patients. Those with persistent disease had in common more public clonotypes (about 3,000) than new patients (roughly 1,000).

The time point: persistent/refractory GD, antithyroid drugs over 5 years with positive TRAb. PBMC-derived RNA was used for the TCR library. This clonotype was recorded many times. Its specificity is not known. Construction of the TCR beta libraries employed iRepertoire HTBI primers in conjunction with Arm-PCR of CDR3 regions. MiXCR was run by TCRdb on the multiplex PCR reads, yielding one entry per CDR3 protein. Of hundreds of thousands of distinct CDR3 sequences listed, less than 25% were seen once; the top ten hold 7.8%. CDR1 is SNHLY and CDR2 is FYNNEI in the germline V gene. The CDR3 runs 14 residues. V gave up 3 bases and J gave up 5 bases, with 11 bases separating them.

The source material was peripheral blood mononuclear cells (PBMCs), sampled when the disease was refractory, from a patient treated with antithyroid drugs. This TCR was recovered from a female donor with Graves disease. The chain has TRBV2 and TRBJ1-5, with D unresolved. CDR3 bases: TGTGCCAGCAGTGACTCGCGAGGAGATCAGCCCCAGCATTTT. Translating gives CASSDSRGDQPQHF.